The rows below give T cell receptor beta chains drawn from one sample of a study of PD-1 blockade in classical Hodgkin lymphoma. The assay was immunoSEQ multiplex PCR, and TCRdb's table has in-frame clones only and misses some. The sample has roughly 140,000 clones, about 81% seen once. The sample in question was peripheral blood mononuclear cells (PBMCs), obtained before the second cycle of nivolumab. The receptors here all came from a human donor with classical Hodgkin lymphoma. CDR3s include the opening cysteine and the closing phenylalanine or tryptophan. The D gene is left open where the match is weak. The size entry is marked missing in some rows and otherwise reads once, few, many or a size class.

D gene: -; J gene: TRBJ1-2; clone size: -; V gene: TRBV11-2; CDR3 DNA: TGTGCCAGCAGCTTAGAAGGGTATGGCTACACCTTC; CDR3 protein: CASSLEGYGYTF
D gene: TRBD1; J gene: TRBJ1-2; clone size: -; V gene: TRBV5-4; CDR3 DNA: TGTGCCAGCAGCCAAGATCAAGGGGGGACAGTCTATGGCTACACCTTC; CDR3 protein: CASSQDQGGTVYGYTF
D gene: -; J gene: TRBJ2-7; clone size: -; V gene: TRBV6-1; CDR3 DNA: TGTGCCAGCAGTGAAGACAGGGACTACGAGCAGTACTTC; CDR3 protein: CASSEDRDYEQYF
D gene: TRBD1; J gene: TRBJ2-3; clone size: -; V gene: TRBV19; CDR3 DNA: TGTGCCAGTAGGGACAGGGGCCGTAGCACAGATACGCAGTATTTT; CDR3 protein: CASRDRGRSTDTQYF
D gene: TRBD1; J gene: TRBJ2-2; clone size: -; V gene: TRBV4-2; CDR3 DNA: TGTGCCAGCAGCCTAGGGGGCGTCAGCGGGGAGCTGTTTTTT; CDR3 protein: CASSLGGVSGELFF
D gene: -; J gene: TRBJ2-7; clone size: few; V gene: TRBV6-5; CDR3 DNA: TGTGCCAGCAGTTACTCGACCCCCTACGAGCAGTACTTC; CDR3 protein: CASSYSTPYEQYF
D gene: TRBD1; J gene: TRBJ2-1; clone size: once; V gene: TRBV6-6; CDR3 DNA: TGTGCCAGCACCAGGGGGCCTACCTACAATGAGCAGTTCTTC; CDR3 protein: CASTRGPTYNEQFF
D gene: -; J gene: TRBJ2-7; clone size: few; V gene: TRBV4-2; CDR3 DNA: TGTGCCAGCAGCCAAGGGAGCCTCGGCGAGCAGTACTTC; CDR3 protein: CASSQGSLGEQYF
D gene: -; J gene: TRBJ2-3; clone size: -; V gene: TRBV10-3; CDR3 DNA: TGTACCACCCGTTCGTTAGATACGCAGTATTTT; CDR3 protein: CTTRSLDTQYF
D gene: -; J gene: TRBJ2-1; clone size: -; V gene: TRBV7-3; CDR3 DNA: TGTGCCAGCAGCCCCCCCTACGCCGATGAGCAGTTCTTC; CDR3 protein: CASSPPYADEQFF
D gene: -; J gene: TRBJ2-7; clone size: once; V gene: TRBV7-6; CDR3 DNA: TGTGCCAGCAGCTTGTACCACGAGCAGTACTTC; CDR3 protein: CASSLYHEQYF
D gene: -; J gene: TRBJ2-3; clone size: -; V gene: TRBV2; CDR3 DNA: TGTGCCAGCAGTGAAGTTGGGGCAGATACGCAGTATTTT; CDR3 protein: CASSEVGADTQYF
D gene: -; J gene: TRBJ2-2; clone size: once; V gene: TRBV9; CDR3 DNA: TGTGCCAGCAGAGGAAGAGCGAACACCGGGGAGCTGTTTTTT; CDR3 protein: CASRGRANTGELFF
D gene: -; J gene: TRBJ2-1; clone size: -; V gene: TRBV28; CDR3 DNA: TGTGCCAGCAACCTTTATGGACCATACAATGAGCAGTTCTTC; CDR3 protein: CASNLYGPYNEQFF
D gene: TRBD1; J gene: TRBJ1-1; clone size: -; V gene: TRBV18; CDR3 DNA: TGTGCCAGCTCACCGGGGACAGGGGGCTTGAACACTGAAGCTTTCTTT; CDR3 protein: CASSPGTGGLNTEAFF
D gene: TRBD2; J gene: TRBJ2-1; clone size: -; V gene: TRBV5-5; CDR3 DNA: TGTGCCAGCAGCGTCGCCTCACTAGCGGGGGGGCCGGTTGAGCAGTTCTTC; CDR3 protein: CASSVASLAGGPVEQFF
D gene: TRBD1; J gene: TRBJ1-2; clone size: -; V gene: TRBV28; CDR3 DNA: TGTGCCAGCGGTAGACAGGGGGCGCCTGGCTACACCTTC; CDR3 protein: CASGRQGAPGYTF
D gene: -; J gene: TRBJ1-4; clone size: -; V gene: TRBV28; CDR3 DNA: TGTGCCAGCAGTCCCAGGCCAACTAATGAAAAACTGTTTTTT; CDR3 protein: CASSPRPTNEKLFF
D gene: TRBD1; J gene: TRBJ1-5; clone size: -; V gene: TRBV6-1; CDR3 DNA: TGTGCCAGCAGCTGGGGACAGGGGGCGGGTCAGCCCCAGCATTTT; CDR3 protein: CASSWGQGAGQPQHF
D gene: -; J gene: TRBJ1-2; clone size: -; V gene: TRBV5-1; CDR3 DNA: TGCGCCAGCAGCTTGGCCGGCAACTATGGCTACACCTTC; CDR3 protein: CASSLAGNYGYTF
D gene: TRBD1; J gene: TRBJ2-2; clone size: -; V gene: TRBV27; CDR3 DNA: TGTGCCAGCAGTTTATTTGGGACAGGCTCCACCGGGGAGCTGTTTTTT; CDR3 protein: CASSLFGTGSTGELFF
D gene: TRBD2; J gene: TRBJ2-5; clone size: -; V gene: TRBV28; CDR3 DNA: TGTGCCAGCAGTTTACCAGCGGGAGTCTTCGAGACCCAGTACTTC; CDR3 protein: CASSLPAGVFETQYF
D gene: -; J gene: TRBJ2-1; clone size: -; V gene: TRBV2; CDR3 DNA: TGTGCCAGCAGGCTAGGGACTTGGCAGTTCTTC; CDR3 protein: CASRLGTWQFF
D gene: TRBD1; J gene: TRBJ1-1; clone size: -; V gene: TRBV19; CDR3 DNA: TGTGCCAGTAGCCCGACAGGGTCTGGGACTGAAGCTTTCTTT; CDR3 protein: CASSPTGSGTEAFF
D gene: -; J gene: TRBJ1-1; clone size: -; V gene: TRBV6-5; CDR3 DNA: TGTGCCAGCTGTTCTTACACCACTGAAGCTTTCTTT; CDR3 protein: CASCSYTTEAFF
D gene: -; J gene: TRBJ1-5; clone size: -; V gene: TRBV7-9; CDR3 DNA: TGTGCCAGCAGCCAGGGGTGGGGCAATCAGCCCCAGCATTTT; CDR3 protein: CASSQGWGNQPQHF
D gene: TRBD1; J gene: TRBJ2-2; clone size: -; V gene: TRBV28; CDR3 DNA: TGTGCCAGCAGTTCCCCCCCCGGGACAGGGAGATTTTCCGGGGAGCTGTTTTTT; CDR3 protein: CASSSPPGTGRFSGELFF
D gene: TRBD1; J gene: TRBJ2-1; clone size: -; V gene: TRBV5-8; CDR3 DNA: TGTGCCAGCAGCTACCTGGACAGGATGGGCCGGGCGGAGCAGTTCTTC; CDR3 protein: CASSYLDRMGRAEQFF
D gene: -; J gene: TRBJ1-3; clone size: -; V gene: TRBV5-6; CDR3 DNA: TGTGCCAGCAGCTTGGTGGTCGGTGGAAACACCATATATTTT; CDR3 protein: CASSLVVGGNTIYF
D gene: -; J gene: TRBJ1-1; clone size: -; V gene: TRBV19; CDR3 DNA: TGTGCCAGTACCTCCGGCGGGTTCGGAGCTTTCTTT; CDR3 protein: CASTSGGFGAFF
D gene: TRBD1; J gene: TRBJ1-2; clone size: -; V gene: TRBV28; CDR3 DNA: TGTGCCAGCAGTTTGCCAGGACAGGATGGCTACACCTTC; CDR3 protein: CASSLPGQDGYTF
D gene: TRBD1; J gene: TRBJ2-7; clone size: few; V gene: TRBV4-1; CDR3 DNA: TGCGCCAGCAGCCAAGAACCACAGGGGGTCTACGAGCAGTACTTC; CDR3 protein: CASSQEPQGVYEQYF
D gene: -; J gene: TRBJ2-6; clone size: -; V gene: TRBV10-3; CDR3 DNA: TGTGCCACGACTAGTCTGGTTGGGGCCAACGTCCTGACTTTC; CDR3 protein: CATTSLVGANVLTF
D gene: -; J gene: TRBJ1-5; clone size: -; V gene: TRBV6-5; CDR3 DNA: TGTGCCAGCAGTTACTCGCCGTGGCAGCCCCAGCATTTT; CDR3 protein: CASSYSPWQPQHF
D gene: -; J gene: TRBJ1-2; clone size: -; V gene: TRBV28; CDR3 DNA: TGTGCCAGCAGTTGGGGAGGGGGACGAACCTATGGCTACACCTTC; CDR3 protein: CASSWGGGRTYGYTF
D gene: -; J gene: TRBJ2-2; clone size: once; V gene: TRBV7-3; CDR3 DNA: TGTGCCAGCAGCTGGCCTGGGACCGGGGAGCTGTTTTTT; CDR3 protein: CASSWPGTGELFF
D gene: -; J gene: TRBJ2-3; clone size: -; V gene: TRBV28; CDR3 DNA: TGTGCCAGCAGTTCTTATGCCCCGTCACTAGAAAACAAGGAGGGGAGCACAGATACGCAGTATTTT; CDR3 protein: CASSSYAPSLENKEGSTDTQYF
D gene: -; J gene: TRBJ1-2; clone size: -; V gene: TRBV6-6; CDR3 DNA: TGTGCCAGCAGTTTCGTGAGGGGTACTAACTATGGCTACACCTTC; CDR3 protein: CASSFVRGTNYGYTF
D gene: -; J gene: TRBJ1-4; clone size: -; V gene: TRBV5-1; CDR3 DNA: TGCGCCAGCAGCTTGGTGGGATCAACTAATGAAAAACTGTTTTTT; CDR3 protein: CASSLVGSTNEKLFF
D gene: -; J gene: TRBJ2-3; clone size: -; V gene: TRBV7-9; CDR3 DNA: TGTGCCAGCAGCTGGGAAGGAAGCACAGATACGCAGTATTTT; CDR3 protein: CASSWEGSTDTQYF
D gene: TRBD1; J gene: TRBJ1-5; clone size: once; V gene: TRBV6-5; CDR3 DNA: TGTGCCAGCAGTAACTCCGGGACAGGGGGTAGTCAGCCCCAGCATTTT; CDR3 protein: CASSNSGTGGSQPQHF
D gene: TRBD2; J gene: TRBJ2-5; clone size: -; V gene: TRBV7-2; CDR3 DNA: TGTGCCAGCAGCTTCCGAGCGGGGGGGCCCCAAGAGACCCAGTACTTC; CDR3 protein: CASSFRAGGPQETQYF
D gene: -; J gene: TRBJ2-5; clone size: -; V gene: TRBV2; CDR3 DNA: TGTGCCAGCAACCTGCGACTCCAAGAGACCCAGTACTTC; CDR3 protein: CASNLRLQETQYF
D gene: TRBD2; J gene: TRBJ2-1; clone size: -; V gene: TRBV5-1; CDR3 DNA: TGCGCCAGCAGCTTGGGTCTAGCGGGGACTCTCAATGAGCAGTTCTTC; CDR3 protein: CASSLGLAGTLNEQFF
D gene: -; J gene: TRBJ2-3; clone size: -; V gene: TRBV7-2; CDR3 DNA: TGTGCCAGCAGCCCCCAGGGGCTTAACACAGATACGCAGTATTTT; CDR3 protein: CASSPQGLNTDTQYF
D gene: TRBD1; J gene: TRBJ2-1; clone size: many; V gene: TRBV19; CDR3 DNA: TGTGCCAGTAGTGTCGGGACAGGGAGTGACAATGAGCAGTTCTTC; CDR3 protein: CASSVGTGSDNEQFF